These T cell receptor beta chains were read from a single sample in a study of T cell repertoires in cytomegalovirus infection. A single record per CDR3 protein comes from TCRdb applying MiXCR to the reads. The data hold roughly 130,000 distinct CDR3 sequences, with roughly a quarter observed a single time. Their target antigens are unknown. Material for sequencing was PBMCs, sequenced either directly or after in vitro stimulation (not recorded which). The receptors derive from a human donor in good health (CMV status not recorded). Some clones in this sample may be carry-over from other donors' samples. CDR3s include the opening cysteine and the closing phenylalanine or tryptophan.

>TRBV14
CASSQEGLAGRGGTYEQYF
>TRBV7-8
CASSLGRGPDQPQHF
>TRBV27
CASSPARSEGSPLHF
>TRBV12-3/TRBV12-4
CASSPDRAAYEQYF
>TRBV7-2
CASSLRGDGNTIYF
>TRBV5-1
CASSRAGGPRQYF
>TRBV5-6
CASSAALAGEISSTDTQYF
>TRBV14
CASSPLTGSPYNEQFF
>TRBV7-2
CASSSFTGGYTF
>TRBV4-3
CASSPRKAPHYNEQFF
>TRBV28
CASSSIPDGTYEQYF
>TRBV7-9
CASSARTISMNTEAFF
>TRBV5-4
CASSGGPGGERLFF
>TRBV7-2
CASSFPRQETQYF
>TRBV5-1
CASSDSANTGELFF
>TRBV9
CASSASGGADTGELFF
>TRBV4-1
CASSQDLYRGDQPQHF
>TRBV6-5
CASSYSTGAVGGKLFF
>TRBV19
CASSITTGELFF
>TRBV29-1
CSGARRLSYNEQFF
>TRBV6-6
CASSKGRNEQFF
>TRBV7-2
CASSQDQTQYF
>TRBV19
CASSWSSSYNEQFF
>TRBV20-1
CSAILLPGQGFATSTDTQYF
>TRBV12-3/TRBV12-4
CASRRTKNTGELFF
>TRBV6-2/TRBV6-3
CASSYGGPNTEAFF
>TRBV11-2
CASSLEGADQPQHF
>TRBV28
CASSSLRWRLSNTSYNEQFF
>TRBV6-8
CASSTGIRTDTQYF
>TRBV14
CASSQGPGPARNIQYF
>TRBV7-9
CASSLLTTGGPHNEQFF
>TRBV27
CASSSAQGTEAFF
>TRBV15
CATSRVGRASQPQHF
>TRBV19
CASSTQGASEKLFF
>TRBV6-6
CASSHLEGRGTDTQYF
>TRBV29-1
CSVGGGYGYTF
>TRBV4-1
CASSQDGAGGLTDTQYF
>TRBV7-9
CASSLPSGQGTIEQFF
>TRBV7-2
CASSLGWLWRGYTF
>TRBV5-1
CASSSASPPLSIEQYF
>TRBV11-3
CASAAGVNTEAFF
>TRBV12-3/TRBV12-4
CASSPFQQAPNQPQHF
>TRBV7-9
CASSLTKDRDNYGYTF
>TRBV4-1
CASSQAGGPTGELFF
>TRBV11-2
CASSLAGIPSQPQHF
>TRBV12-3/TRBV12-4
CASSQSAGNTIYF
>TRBV4-3
CASSPRSQGNTEAFF
>TRBV14
CASSQFLTDTQYF
>TRBV7-2
CASSPLRMNYGYTF
>TRBV4-3
CASSLGVSSYNSPLHF
>TRBV29-1
CSVEGAGHHNQPQHF